What follows are 28 T cell receptor beta chains derived from one specimen sequenced in a study of blood T cell repertoires in COVID-19. Some clones are missing from TCRdb's copy, which holds only in-frame ones; the method was immunoSEQ multiplex PCR. This table holds 75,000 to 100,000 clones, 70% to 90% found once. The sample taken for sequencing was peripheral blood. These receptors all come from a man aged 65 to 85 with acute or convalescent COVID-19.

The rearrangement uses TRBV2 and TRBJ1-5; D is perhaps TRBD1 (5 bases). This CDR3 spans 12 amino acids. The germline V gene encodes CDR1 SNHLY and CDR2 FYNNEI. V lost 7 bases and J lost 3, with 7 bases in between. The CDR3 here is CASTGYNQPQHF. The CDR3 DNA follows: TGTGCCAGCACAGGGTACAATCAGCCCCAGCATTTT.

The V and J genes are TRBV5-4 and TRBJ2-1; the D is unclear. Between the trimmed V and J ends, which lost 4 bases and 0 bases, there was a span of 5 bases. The CDR3 spans 13 residues. The germline V gene encodes CDR1 SGHNT and CDR2 YYREEE (reference sequence). The CDR3: CASSLSSYNEQFF. Written as DNA, the CDR3 is TGTGCCAGCAGCCTGAGCTCCTACAATGAGCAGTTCTTC.

V usage is TRBV3-1 (or the pseudogene TRBV3-2) and J usage is TRBJ2-1, with 7 bases that match TRBD1. V dropped 8 bases and J dropped 1; count of bases not matched to a gene: 11. CDR3 length: 16 amino acids. The germline V gene encodes CDR1 LGHDT and CDR2 YNNKEL (reference sequence). The CDR3 reads CASGPKTGSSYNEQFF. The CDR3 nucleotides are TGTGCCAGCGGACCTAAGACAGGGTCGTCCTACAATGAGCAGTTCTTC.

The table lists this clone with a few counts. The V and J genes are TRBV28 and TRBJ1-5; possibly TRBD1 for D (5 bases). V was cut by 8 bases and J by 7 bases, with 18 bases left in between. Germline V gene sequence: CDR1 MDHEN, CDR2 SYDVKM. CDR3 size: 14 residues. The CDR3 here is CASLVGGWKQPQHF. CDR3 DNA: TGTGCCAGCCTGGTGGGGGGGTGGAAGCAGCCCCAGCATTTT.

The rearrangement uses TRBV20-1 and TRBJ2-7, with no clear D. Trimming stripped 7 bases from V and 2 bases from J, with 9 bases between. The CDR3 contains 11 residues. CDR1 and CDR2 (germline): DFQATT, SNEGSKA (reference sequence). DNA for the CDR3: TGCAGTGTAGCAGCCCCCTACGAGCAGTACTTC. This sequence encodes CSVAAPYEQYF.

This clone was seen a few times. The V and J genes are TRBV4-1 and TRBJ1-5; 12 positions match TRBD1. The V and J ends lost 0 bases and 1 base, in that order; junction bases with no gene match: 4. The CDR3 covers 18 residues. Germline V gives CDR1 MGHRA, CDR2 YSYEKL. The CDR3 is CASSQDPGTGGSNQPQHF. The CDR3 DNA follows: TGCGCCAGCAGCCAAGATCCCGGGACAGGGGGCAGCAATCAGCCCCAGCATTTT.

The CDR3: CASSFQLRLAGGDTQYF. The CDR3 nucleotides are TGCGCCAGCTCCTTCCAGCTGCGACTAGCGGGAGGAGATACGCAGTATTTT. This sequence joins TRBV10-2 and TRBJ2-3; 13 nucleotides agree with TRBD2. Germline V gene lookup returns CDR1 WSHSY and CDR2 SAAADI. J was trimmed by 5 bases and V by 8 bases; bases with no gene match: 13. The CDR3 runs 17 residues.

The genes are TRBV9 and TRBJ1-6; the match to TRBD1 covers 9 bases. CDR1 and CDR2 (germline): SGDLS, YYNGEE. The CDR3 consists of 14 residues. Germline trimming cut 3 bases from V and 13 bases from J; bases unmatched to any gene: 8. CDR3 DNA: TGTGCCAGCAGCGAGGGGACAGGGAAGGGTCCCCTCCACTTT. Translated: CASSEGTGKGPLHF.

V gene TRBV29-1 combines with J gene TRBJ2-7; 13 bases align to TRBD2. Germline CDR1 is SQVTM and CDR2 is ANQGSEA. CDR3 size: 15 residues. V shed 7 bases and J 2 bases; nucleotides not matched to a gene: 8. The CDR3 reads CSARRGLAGAYEQYF. The CDR3 region has the DNA TGCAGCGCCCGCCGCGGACTAGCGGGAGCCTACGAGCAGTACTTC.

The chain combines TRBV7-9 with TRBJ1-1; D call uncertain. Germline V CDR1 and CDR2: SEHNR, FQNEAQ (reference sequence). Trimming cost V 3 bases and J 1 base, with 6 bases left between them. The CDR3 runs to 13 residues. The CDR3 here is CASSFQSNTEAFF. DNA for the CDR3: TGTGCCAGCAGCTTCCAGTCGAACACTGAAGCTTTCTTT.

The V call is TRBV5-4, the J call TRBJ2-1, with D tentatively TRBD1 (6 bases). This CDR3 contains 15 residues. Trimming removed 4 bases from V and 3 bases from J, with 14 bases in between. In germline, CDR1 is SGHNT, CDR2 YYREEE (reference sequence). This CDR3 is CASSPTQGYYNEQFF. The CDR3 region has the DNA TGTGCCAGCAGCCCAACCCAGGGGTACTACAATGAGCAGTTCTTC.

This chain joins TRBV28 and TRBJ1-4, with no clear D. There are 15 residues in the CDR3. The V gene lost 4 bases and the J gene lost 9 bases, with 18 bases spanning the gap. In germline, CDR1 is MDHEN, CDR2 SYDVKM. CDR3 loop: CASSSSGASGQKLFF. CDR3 DNA sequence: TGTGCCAGCAGTTCGTCGGGAGCCAGCGGACAAAAACTGTTTTTT.

This clone has only a few counts. The chain recombines TRBV4-3 with TRBJ1-4; 8 positions agree with TRBD1. Trimming cost V 4 bases and J 7 bases; bases outside gene matches: 8. This CDR3 spans 15 amino acids. The V gene's germline CDR1 is LGHNA and CDR2 YSLEER. The CDR3 reads CASSPRGQGFEKLFF. As DNA, the CDR3 is TGCGCCAGCAGCCCTCGAGGACAGGGTTTTGAAAAACTGTTTTTT.

This chain uses TRBV19 with TRBJ1-4; TRBD1 agrees at 8 bases. J lost 9 bases, V lost 6 bases, and 9 bases had no gene match. The CDR3 is 14 residues long. In germline, CDR1 is LNHDA, CDR2 SQIVND (reference sequence). In DNA, the CDR3 is TGTGCCAGTAGAAGGGACAGGTCTAAGAAAAAACTGTTTTTT. Translated, it gives CASRRDRSKKKLFF.

The CDR3 nucleotides read TGTGCCAGCAGCTCTATAAATCAGCCCCAGCATTTT. This encodes CASSSINQPQHF. This chain links TRBV7-2 with TRBJ1-5; no reliable D call. Looked up from germline, CDR1 is SGHTA and CDR2 is FQGNSA. CDR3 size: 12 residues. The V and J ends lost 4 bases and 4 bases respectively, with 5 bases between them.

The rearrangement links TRBV9 to TRBJ1-4; possibly TRBD1 for D (5 bases). The length of the CDR3 is 15 residues. V shed 6 bases and J shed 0 bases, with 12 bases lying between them. Per germline, CDR1 SGDLS and CDR2 YYNGEE. In DNA form, the CDR3 reads TGTGCCAGCACCCAGGGCGTAGCAACTAATGAAAAACTGTTTTTT. As protein: CASTQGVATNEKLFF.

The chain recombines TRBV10-3 with TRBJ2-7; no clear D gene. Germline V CDR1 and CDR2: ENHRY, SYGVKD. V was cut by 3 bases and J by 1 base, with 16 bases left in between. The CDR3 contains 16 residues. CDR3 nucleotide sequence: TGTGCCATCAGTGATTCCGGGTCCTCTGTATCCTACGAGCAGTACTTC. Translating it yields CAISDSGSSVSYEQYF.

In its sample, this clone is medium-sized. This chain uses TRBV3-1 (or the pseudogene TRBV3-2) with TRBJ2-5; tentatively, D is TRBD2 (5 bases). V lost 1 base, J lost 5 bases, and 8 bases lay in between. Germline CDR1 is LGHDT and CDR2 is YNNKEL (reference sequence). This CDR3 region has 13 residues. Here the CDR3 reads CASSQGTRETQYF. CDR3 bases: TGTGCCAGCAGCCAAGGGACTCGGGAGACCCAGTACTTC.

This chain connects TRBV2 to TRBJ2-7; D is uncertain. This CDR3 is 11 amino acids long. CDR1 and CDR2 from the germline V gene are SNHLY and FYNNEI. V lost 5 bases to trimming and J lost 4 bases, with 6 bases between them. CDR3 sequence reads: CASSNGYEQYF. Here the CDR3 DNA reads TGTGCCAGCAGTAACGGGTACGAGCAGTACTTC.

This sequence joins TRBV18 and TRBJ2-3; maybe TRBD2 (6 bases). The CDR3 totals 13 residues. Germline CDR1 KGHSH, CDR2 LQKENI. The V gene lost 6 bases and the J gene lost 2 bases, with 9 bases spanning the gap. CDR3 amino acids: CASSRGLTDTQYF. DNA for the CDR3: TGTGCCAGCTCGAGGGGACTCACAGATACGCAGTATTTT.

This chain links TRBV5-1 with TRBJ2-7, with D perhaps TRBD1 (7 bases). Trimming took 0 bases from V and 4 from J, leaving 11 bases between them. This CDR3 has 14 amino acids. From germline, CDR1 is SGHRS and CDR2 YFSETQ. CDR3 protein: CASSLDRGGYEQYF. DNA for the CDR3: TGCGCCAGCAGCTTGGACAGGGGAGGTTACGAGCAGTACTTC.

The CDR3 nucleotides read TGTGCCAGCAGCTTAAACAGGGAATCGGGCGAGCAGTACTTC. As protein: CASSLNRESGEQYF. The rearrangement links TRBV5-4 to TRBJ2-7; tentatively, D is TRBD1 (6 bases). The V end lost 2 bases, the J end lost 6 bases, and 15 bases lay between the germline ends. This CDR3 has 14 amino acids. CDR1 is SGHNT and CDR2 is YYREEE in the germline V gene (reference sequence).

This CDR3 reads CASSLPLGGTQPQHF. The CDR3 DNA is TGTGCCAGCAGTTTACCGTTGGGGGGGACTCAGCCCCAGCATTTT. The chain employs TRBV28 and TRBJ1-5; the D gene is possibly TRBD1 (5 bases). The germline CDR1 and CDR2 sequences are MDHEN and SYDVKM. V lost 2 bases and J lost 6, with 14 bases in between. The CDR3 covers 15 residues.

J is TRBJ2-7 and V is TRBV27, with a tentative D call TRBD1 (5 bases). V was clipped by 2 bases and J by 2 bases, with 10 bases between them. Germline V gene data show CDR1 as MNHEY and CDR2 as SMNVEV (reference sequence). The length of the CDR3 is 14 residues. CDR3 bases: TGTGCCAGCAGTTTAGCAGGGTTTCCCTACGAGCAGTACTTC. Translated: CASSLAGFPYEQYF.

This clone was counted a single time. The V and J genes are TRBV28 and TRBJ2-5, with D hard to call. Germline loops: CDR1 MDHEN, CDR2 SYDVKM. V lost 6 bases, J lost 2 bases, and 4 bases lay in between. This CDR3 contains 11 residues. The CDR3 DNA sequence: TGTGCCAGCAGGTCTCAAGAGACCCAGTACTTC. It specifies CASRSQETQYF.

The chain joins TRBV7-8 to TRBJ2-5; D is undetermined. V was shortened by 8 bases and J by 4 bases, with 11 bases between the two germline ends. CDR3 size: 12 residues. Germline V lookup: CDR1 SGHVS, CDR2 FQNEAQ. CDR3 sequence reads: CASGVVGETQYF. The CDR3 DNA is TGTGCCAGCGGTGTGGTCGGAGAGACCCAGTACTTC.

V is TRBV19 and J is TRBJ2-2; D is possibly TRBD2 (6 bases). From germline, CDR1 is LNHDA and CDR2 SQIVND (reference sequence). The ends were cut back, 3 bases at V and 6 bases at J, with 11 bases in the middle. This CDR3 has 14 amino acids. The CDR3 sequence is CASSIGDLAGELFF. The CDR3 nucleotides are TGTGCCAGTAGTATTGGGGACTTGGCCGGGGAGCTGTTTTTT. Variable domain in full (rest from reference TRBV19 and TRBJ2-2): DGGITQSPKYLFRKEGQNVTLSCEQNLNHDAMYWYRQDPGQGLRLIYYSQIVNDFQKGDIAEGYSVSREKKESFPLTVTSAQKNPTAFYLCASSIGDLAGELFFGEGSRLTVL.

The V call is TRBV5-1, the J call TRBJ2-3, with a possible D match to TRBD1 (5 bases). The CDR3 loop spans 13 amino acids. V lost 6 bases to trimming and J lost 0 bases, with 8 bases between them. The germline V gene has CDR1 SGHRS and CDR2 YFSETQ. The CDR3 nucleotides read TGCGCCAGCAATGCAGGGAGCACAGATACGCAGTATTTT. It specifies CASNAGSTDTQYF.